The 25 T cell receptor beta chains below come from one sample, sequenced in a study of T cell responses to AZD1222 COVID-19 vaccine. Clones were read by immunoSEQ multiplex PCR, and TCRdb kept only the in-frame ones, dropping some. The sample comprises around 90,000 clones, about 88% of which are singletons, and 13% rests with the top ten. Material: peripheral blood, obtained on day 0 of AZD1222 vaccination. These receptors were collected from an adult in good health.

This chain links TRBV7-2 with TRBJ2-7; 8 nucleotides line up with TRBD1. CDR3 length: 17 amino acids. V was clipped by 3 bases and J by 3 bases; unmatched bases: 13. CDR1 is SGHTA and CDR2 is FQGNSA in the germline V gene. CDR3 amino acids: CASSLAGQATQDYEQYF. The CDR3 DNA sequence: TGTGCCAGCAGCTTGGCGGGACAGGCGACTCAGGACTACGAGCAGTACTTC. The variable domain in full, completed from reference TRBV7-2 and TRBJ2-7, reads GAGVSQSPSNKVTEKGKDVELRCDPISGHTALYWYRQSLGQGLEFLIYFQGNSAPDKSGLPSDRFSAERTGGSVSTLTIQRTQQEDSAVYLCASSLAGQATQDYEQYFGPGTRLTVT.

The chain links TRBV7-7 to TRBJ1-3, with a possible D match to TRBD1 (6 bases). V was shortened by 4 bases and J by 2 bases, with 12 bases between the two germline ends. The CDR3 spans 15 residues. The germline V gene encodes CDR1 SSHAT and CDR2 FNYEAQ (reference sequence). The CDR3 spells CASSWTARPGNTIYF. CDR3 in DNA: TGTGCCAGCAGCTGGACAGCCCGGCCTGGAAACACCATATATTTT.

The chain uses TRBV28 and TRBJ1-5, with D possibly being TRBD1 (6 bases). There are 15 residues in the CDR3. The ends were cut back, 4 bases at V and 7 bases at J, with 17 bases in the middle. Germline values: CDR1 MDHEN, CDR2 SYDVKM. The CDR3 DNA reads TGTGCCAGCAGTTCCCCGGGGGCTGGTTCCCAGCCCCAGCATTTT. Its protein product is CASSSPGAGSQPQHF.

The rearrangement joins TRBV30 to TRBJ1-1, with a weak D call TRBD1 (5 bases). Germline V lookup: CDR1 GTSNPN, CDR2 SVGIG (reference sequence). V lost 3 bases and J 4 bases, leaving 9 bases between the germline ends. This CDR3 is 12 amino acids long. In DNA form, the CDR3 reads TGTGCCTGGAGAAAGGGGTCCACTGAAGCTTTCTTT. This encodes CAWRKGSTEAFF.

In DNA, the CDR3 is TGTGCCAGCAGTTTACGGACAGCCCCCAACGTCCTGACTTTC. It encodes CASSLRTAPNVLTF. The chain is built from TRBV6-6 and TRBJ2-6, with a tentative D call TRBD1 (6 bases). Looked up from germline, CDR1 is MNHNY and CDR2 is SVGAGI (reference sequence). V was trimmed by 4 bases and J by 8 bases, leaving 12 bases between them. The CDR3 runs to 14 residues.

The chain is built from TRBV19 and TRBJ2-7; D unclear. CDR1 is LNHDA and CDR2 is SQIVND in the germline V gene (reference sequence). V lost 6 bases, J lost 6 bases, and 21 bases lay in between. This CDR3 spans 15 amino acids. The CDR3 DNA follows: TGTGCCAGTAGCACCCTGGACCTCGTCTATGGCGAGCAGTACTTC. Protein product: CASSTLDLVYGEQYF.

This clone was seen just once. The J gene is TRBJ1-2, the V gene TRBV28; 7 positions match TRBD1. V shed 6 bases and J 4 bases; nucleotides not matched to a gene: 8. CDR1 is MDHEN, CDR2 SYDVKM, per germline. The CDR3 runs to 14 residues. CDR3 residues: CASSRQGFSYGYTF. In DNA form, the CDR3 reads TGTGCCAGCAGCCGACAGGGATTCTCCTATGGCTACACCTTC.

The CDR3 region is CASQGDVDEQYF. CDR3 DNA: TGTGCCAGCCAAGGCGACGTCGACGAGCAGTACTTC. The V gene is TRBV28, the J gene TRBJ2-7; D not resolved. This CDR3 has 12 amino acids. Per germline, CDR1 MDHEN and CDR2 SYDVKM. With 8 bases removed from V and 5 bases from J, the gap between germline ends came to 13 bases.

The chain uses TRBV19 and TRBJ1-5; no firm D call. Germline CDR1 is LNHDA and CDR2 is SQIVND (reference sequence). The CDR3 is 13 amino acids. The V and J ends lost 8 bases and 5 bases respectively, with 13 bases between them. The CDR3 nucleotides read TGTGCCAGTGGCGTTAACTTAGATCAGCCCCAGCATTTT. Protein product: CASGVNLDQPQHF.

The CDR3 is CASSLARAEATEAFF. CDR3 in DNA: TGTGCCAGCAGCTTAGCGAGAGCCGAAGCCACTGAAGCTTTCTTT. J is TRBJ1-1 and V is TRBV7-8, with D hard to call. Looked up from germline, CDR1 is SGHVS and CDR2 is FQNEAQ. The CDR3 is 15 amino acids. V was clipped by 0 bases and J by 4 bases, with 12 bases between them.

The V gene is TRBV3-1 (or the pseudogene TRBV3-2), the J gene TRBJ2-1; 8 bases align to TRBD2. The J segment lost 8 bases and the V segment lost 0 bases, leaving 9 bases of the junction unmatched. CDR1 is LGHDT, CDR2 YNNKEL, per germline (reference sequence). The CDR3 extends over 16 amino acids. Written as DNA, the CDR3 is TGTGCCAGCAGCCAAGAACTCGGGGGGGCCGAACATGAGCAGTTCTTC. This sequence encodes CASSQELGGAEHEQFF.

The chain links TRBV18 to TRBJ1-4; D not certain. In germline, CDR1 is KGHSH, CDR2 LQKENI. Trimming took 4 bases from V and 8 from J, leaving 8 bases between them. CDR3 size: 12 residues. The CDR3 DNA follows: TGTGCCAGCTCACACTCCTGGGAAAAACTGTTTTTT. Residues: CASSHSWEKLFF.

The CDR3 protein is CASSLLGTDYGYTF. The CDR3, as DNA: TGCGCCAGCAGCTTGTTGGGGACAGACTATGGCTACACCTTC. The chain couples TRBV5-1 to TRBJ1-2, with 7 bases aligning to TRBD1. The CDR3 totals 14 residues. Germline-derived CDR1 and CDR2 are SGHRS and YFSETQ. V was clipped by 1 base and J by 3 bases; unmatched bases: 3.

This chain uses TRBV6-5 with TRBJ1-1; D not resolved. Germline V CDR1 and CDR2: MNHEY, SVGAGI. CDR3 length equals 13 residues. V dropped 6 bases and J dropped 0 bases, with 8 bases sitting between them. The CDR3 loop reads CASRKTVNTEAFF. CDR3 nucleotide sequence: TGTGCCAGCAGGAAGACTGTGAACACTGAAGCTTTCTTT.

This clone was seen a handful of times. The chain carries TRBV4-2 and TRBJ2-7; TRBD2 matches 13 bases. J lost 5 bases, V lost 2 bases, and 6 bases had no gene match. This CDR3 spans 16 amino acids. Germline V gives CDR1 LGHNA, CDR2 YNFKEQ. The chain's CDR3 is CASSQTSGGANDEQYF. The CDR3 DNA sequence: TGTGCCAGCAGCCAAACTAGCGGGGGGGCAAACGACGAGCAGTACTTC.

The rearrangement uses TRBV7-3 and TRBJ1-1, with a tentative D call TRBD1 (6 bases). Germline V gives CDR1 SGHTA, CDR2 FQGTGA. This CDR3 has 14 residues. Trimming cost V 4 bases and J 6 bases, with 15 bases left between them. The CDR3 here is CASSSLGGRSEAFF. The CDR3, as DNA: TGTGCCAGCAGCTCTTTAGGGGGACGGTCTGAAGCTTTCTTT.

This chain uses TRBV6-2 or TRBV6-3 with TRBJ1-6; 9 bases fit TRBD1. The CDR3 has 14 amino acids. V dropped 6 bases and J dropped 7; count of bases not matched to a gene: 4. Germline V gene lookup returns CDR1 MNHEY and CDR2 SVGEGT. The CDR3 is CASSLGTGNSPLHF. The CDR3 DNA reads TGTGCCAGCAGCCTCGGGACAGGGAATTCACCCCTCCACTTT.

A word on this clone: Other DNA sequences in this sample translate to the same CDR3. The V call is TRBV7-2, the J call TRBJ2-1, with D possibly being TRBD2 (6 bases). This CDR3 is built from 15 residues. Looked up from germline, CDR1 is SGHTA and CDR2 is FQGNSA. Trimming shortened V by 0 bases and J by 3 bases, and 9 bases separated the two germline ends. The CDR3 DNA reads as TGTGCCAGCAGCTTAGCGGGGGGTGACTACAATGAGCAGTTCTTC. It translates to CASSLAGGDYNEQFF.

The chain couples TRBV5-1 to TRBJ2-3; D is unresolved. Germline assignment: CDR1 SGHRS and CDR2 YFSETQ. CDR3 length equals 12 residues. Between the trimmed V and J ends, which lost 1 base and 5 bases, there was a span of 5 bases. CDR3 amino acids: CASSLPGDTQYF. The CDR3 DNA is TGCGCCAGCAGCTTGCCTGGAGATACGCAGTATTTT.

The V gene is TRBV5-1, the J gene TRBJ1-6; no definite D call. The CDR3 extends over 16 amino acids. The germline CDR1 and CDR2 sequences are SGHRS and YFSETQ. V lost 0 bases, J lost 8 bases, and 15 bases lay in between. CDR3 in amino acids: CASSLAQIDGYSPLHF. The DNA for the CDR3 is TGCGCCAGCAGCTTGGCACAGATAGATGGCTATTCACCCCTCCACTTT.

The J gene is TRBJ1-3, the V gene TRBV29-1, with 7 bases lining up with TRBD1. Germline V gene lookup returns CDR1 SQVTM and CDR2 ANQGSEA. The CDR3 is 17 residues long. V lost 0 bases, J lost 0 bases, and 8 bases stayed unmatched. CDR3 region: CSVEDQRGRGSGNTIYF. The CDR3, as DNA: TGCAGCGTTGAAGATCAGAGGGGGCGCGGCTCTGGAAACACCATATATTTT.

This clone was counted once. The chain combines TRBV6-5 with TRBJ1-6, with D perhaps matching TRBD1 (5 bases). From germline, CDR1 is MNHEY and CDR2 SVGAGI. CDR3 length equals 13 residues. The V and J ends lost 6 bases and 8 bases respectively, with 11 bases between them. The CDR3: CASSGTRDSPLHF. The DNA of the CDR3 is TGTGCCAGCAGCGGGACGAGGGATTCACCCCTCCACTTT.

Only one count was recorded for this clone. The gene calls are TRBV10-1 and TRBJ2-3; 8 bases are shared with TRBD1. The CDR3 runs 16 residues. V lost 3 bases, J lost 0 bases, and 5 bases stayed unmatched. Germline CDR1 and CDR2: WNHNN and SYGVQD (reference sequence). The CDR3 is CASSDPQGESTDTQYF. The CDR3 DNA sequence: TGCGCCAGCAGTGATCCACAGGGGGAAAGCACAGATACGCAGTATTTT.

The chain uses TRBV7-9 and TRBJ2-7, with 8 bases identical to TRBD2. With 0 bases clipped from V and 2 bases from J, the junction kept 6 bases outside the gene matches. This CDR3 has 16 residues. Germline CDR1 reads SEHNR; CDR2 reads FQNEAQ (reference sequence). CDR3 loop: CASSLALAGGTYEQYF. The CDR3 DNA sequence: TGTGCCAGCAGCTTAGCGCTTGCGGGGGGCACCTACGAGCAGTACTTC. Complete variable domain (other parts from reference TRBV7-9 and TRBJ2-7): DTGVSQNPRHKITKRGQNVTFRCDPISEHNRLYWYRQTLGQGPEFLTYFQNEAQLEKSRLLSDRFSAERPKGSFSTLEIQRTEQGDSAMYLCASSLALAGGTYEQYFGPGTRLTVT.

V and J are TRBV5-1 and TRBJ2-7; D call uncertain. The CDR3 length is 12 residues. Trimming left V 4 bases short and J 3 bases short, with 8 bases between. The germline V gene encodes CDR1 SGHRS and CDR2 YFSETQ. CDR3 DNA: TGCGCCAGCAGCCTCCCTAGCTACGAGCAGTACTTC. This gives the protein CASSLPSYEQYF. Combining the CDR3 with reference TRBV5-1 and TRBJ2-7 gives the whole variable domain KAGVTQTPRYLIKTRGQQVTLSCSPISGHRSVSWYQQTPGQGLQFLFEYFSETQRNKGNFPGRFSGRQFSNSRSEMNVSTLELGDSALYLCASSLPSYEQYFGPGTRLTVT.